Each of the 24 T cell receptor beta chains below was sequenced from the same sample in a study of identical twins. One entry per CDR3 protein results from TCRdb running MiXCR on the 5' RACE reads. The top ten clones hold approximately 0.98% of a sample with roughly 490,000 distinct CDR3 sequences, roughly 13% of them seen once. Another study also made use of these data, one on yellow fever vaccine responses in identical twins.

Sequencing input: CD4+ T cells sorted from blood. Source of these receptors: a woman aged 18-29 years in good health.

The chain has TRBV18 and TRBJ2-3; TRBD1 might be the D (5 bases). Germline lookup yields CDR1 KGHSH and CDR2 LQKENI. The CDR3 covers 14 residues. Trimming took 3 bases from V and 4 from J, leaving 11 bases between them. CDR3 DNA sequence: TGTGCCAGCTCACCGGCAGGGCCCCCAGATACGCAGTATTTT. This encodes CASSPAGPPDTQYF.

This clonotype was seen a few times. The junction does not match germline at one end; this may be a read error. V usage is TRBV7-7 and J usage is TRBJ2-3; 9 positions match TRBD1. The germline V gene encodes CDR1 SSHAT and CDR2 FNYEAQ (reference sequence). The CDR3 has 13 amino acids. The CDR3 sequence is CASSPTRQGVKYF. In DNA, the CDR3 is TGTGCTAGCAGCCCAACTAGACAGGGGGTAAAGTATTTT.

This clonotype was counted between two and nine times. The chain combines TRBV18 with TRBJ2-1; TRBD2 might be the D (5 bases). CDR3 length equals 15 residues. CDR1 is KGHSH, CDR2 LQKENI, per germline. Trimming took 2 bases from V and 6 from J, leaving 14 bases between them. CDR3 loop: CASSPVNSEGNEQFF. The CDR3 coding sequence is TGTGCCAGCTCACCAGTTAACTCCGAGGGCAATGAGCAGTTCTTC.

The rearrangement uses TRBV18 and TRBJ2-2; TRBD2 aligns across 9 bases. This CDR3 region has 15 residues. Germline loops: CDR1 KGHSH, CDR2 LQKENI. After removal of 6 bases from V and 1 base from J, the junction contained 3 bases not matched to a gene. Here the CDR3 DNA reads TGTGCCAGCTCTCGACTAGCGGAGAACACCGGGGAGCTGTTTTTT. Its protein is CASSRLAENTGELFF.

In its sample, this clonotype was seen many times. The chain carries TRBV7-2 and TRBJ2-1; D might be TRBD2 (7 bases). The length of the CDR3 is 14 residues. Germline CDR1 and CDR2: SGHTA and FQGNSA. V was cut by 0 bases and J by 9 bases, with 12 bases left in between. In nucleotides, the CDR3 is TGTGCCAGCAGCTTAGCGGGGGGGCAGGTTGAGCAGTTCTTC. As protein: CASSLAGGQVEQFF.

The V gene is TRBV30, the J gene TRBJ2-6; D might be TRBD1 or TRBD2, each matching 7 bases. The CDR3 contains 16 residues. CDR1 and CDR2 (germline): GTSNPN, SVGIG (reference sequence). V shed 3 bases and J shed 5 bases, with 17 bases lying between them. The CDR3 bases are TGTGCCTGGAGAGGGGGGGGACAGCCTAGGGCCAACGTCCTGACTTTC. Encoded protein: CAWRGGGQPRANVLTF.

The V gene is TRBV12-3 or TRBV12-4, the J gene TRBJ2-7; 7 nucleotides match TRBD2. The junction had 9 bases not matched to a gene; V was cut back by 4 bases and J by 6 bases. The CDR3 is 14 residues long. In nucleotides, the CDR3 is TGTGCCAGCAGTTCCCAGCGGGAATCGGTCGAGCAGTACTTC. This sequence encodes CASSSQRESVEQYF.

This clonotype has just a few counts. This chain links TRBV5-1 with TRBJ1-4; TRBD1 matches at 10 bases. Trimming cost V 3 bases and J 6 bases; bases outside gene matches: 2. The germline CDR1 and CDR2 sequences are SGHRS and YFSETQ. This CDR3 is 14 amino acids long. Here the CDR3 DNA reads TGCGCCAGCAGCTACGGGACAGGGGATGAAAAACTGTTTTTT. This gives the protein CASSYGTGDEKLFF. The variable domain in full, with the rest retrieved from reference TRBV5-1 and TRBJ1-4, is KAGVTQTPRYLIKTRGQQVTLSCSPISGHRSVSWYQQTPGQGLQFLFEYFSETQRNKGNFPGRFSGRQFSNSRSEMNVSTLELGDSALYLCASSYGTGDEKLFFGSGTQLSVL.

The V gene is TRBV27, the J gene TRBJ2-3; D is unclear. Germline V gives CDR1 MNHEY, CDR2 SMNVEV (reference sequence). CDR3 length equals 15 residues. V was cut by 4 bases and J by 0 bases, with 11 bases left in between. The CDR3: CASSSSELSTDTQYF. The CDR3 nucleotides are TGTGCCAGCAGTTCGTCCGAATTAAGCACAGATACGCAGTATTTT.

This clonotype turned up a few times. J is TRBJ2-1 and V is TRBV2; D not resolved. V lost 6 bases and J 1 base, leaving 10 bases between the germline ends. The CDR3 is 14 residues long. The germline gives CDR1 SNHLY, CDR2 FYNNEI. The CDR3 bases are TGTGCCAGCAGGACTCCGAGGTCCTACAATGAGCAGTTCTTC. Its translation is CASRTPRSYNEQFF. Full variable domain (outside the CDR3, taken from reference TRBV2 and TRBJ2-1): EPEVTQTPSHQVTQMGQEVILRCVPISNHLYFYWYRQILGQKVEFLVSFYNNEISEKSEIFDDQFSVERPDGSNFTLKIRSTKLEDSAMYFCASRTPRSYNEQFFGPGTRLTVL.

This chain connects TRBV5-1 to TRBJ2-7; tentative D call: TRBD2 (6 bases). V lost 0 bases, J lost 2 bases, and 15 bases lay in between. Germline loops: CDR1 SGHRS, CDR2 YFSETQ. The CDR3 contains 16 residues. CDR3 protein: CASSLAGGVRAYEQYF. CDR3 coding DNA: TGCGCCAGCAGCTTGGCCGGAGGGGTTAGGGCCTACGAGCAGTACTTC.

This rearrangement joins TRBV20-1 to TRBJ2-7; 12 positions agree with TRBD1. V was clipped by 4 bases and J by 4 bases; unmatched bases: 11. CDR1 DFQATT and CDR2 SNEGSKA come from the germline V gene (reference sequence). This CDR3 comprises 16 residues. CDR3 region: CSANPLGTGGLYEQYF. Here the CDR3 DNA reads TGCAGTGCTAATCCCCTGGGGACAGGGGGCTTATACGAGCAGTACTTC.

V and J are TRBV6-2 or TRBV6-3 and TRBJ2-3, with a tentative D call TRBD2 (5 bases). The germline V gene encodes CDR1 MNHEY and CDR2 SVGEGT. This CDR3 contains 14 residues. The V and J ends lost 1 base and 6 bases respectively, with 11 bases between them. The CDR3 DNA is TGTGCCAGCAGTTACTATTTTCGGGATGATACGCAGTATTTT. It yields the protein CASSYYFRDDTQYF.

This clonotype was picked up a small number of times. As DNA, the CDR3 is TGTGCCACCAGCAGAGGAATAGCGGGGGGCCAAGACAATGAGCAGTTCTTC. It yields the protein CATSRGIAGGQDNEQFF. This chain connects TRBV15 to TRBJ2-1, with 10 bases aligning to TRBD2. Germline loops: CDR1 LNHNV, CDR2 YYDKDF (reference sequence). CDR3 size: 17 residues. V dropped 1 base and J dropped 5; count of bases not matched to a gene: 8.

This clonotype was picked up a small number of times. The chain links TRBV10-3 to TRBJ2-7, with D possibly TRBD1 on 6 matching bases. This CDR3 is 16 amino acids long. From germline, CDR1 is ENHRY and CDR2 SYGVKD. V lost 3 bases, J lost 2 bases, and 17 bases lay in between. CDR3: CAISDPNRDMAYEQYF. For the CDR3, the DNA is TGTGCCATCAGTGACCCCAACCGGGACATGGCCTACGAGCAGTACTTC.

This clonotype was seen more than once but under ten times. The chain employs TRBV4-3 and TRBJ2-4; 8 nucleotides agree with TRBD2. The germline V gene has CDR1 LGHNA and CDR2 YSLEER. V shed 3 bases, J shed 8 bases, and the junction held 3 bases outside the gene matches. The CDR3 is 13 amino acids. CDR3 amino acids: CASSQSGSDIQYF. CDR3 nucleotide sequence: TGCGCCAGCAGCCAGAGCGGGAGCGACATTCAGTACTTC.

V and J are TRBV9 and TRBJ2-5; 8 nucleotides line up with TRBD2. The ends lost 3 bases at V and 1 base at J; junction bases unmatched: 5. From germline, CDR1 is SGDLS and CDR2 YYNGEE. The CDR3 has 15 amino acids. The CDR3 region is CASSATSGAQETQYF. The DNA of the CDR3 is TGTGCCAGCAGCGCCACTAGCGGCGCCCAAGAGACCCAGTACTTC.

A few counts support this clonotype. The rearrangement links TRBV6-5 to TRBJ1-5; tentative D call: TRBD1 (5 bases). Deletions cut 4 bases from V and 1 base from J, with 8 bases between. Germline V lookup: CDR1 MNHEY, CDR2 SVGAGI. This CDR3 is built from 14 residues. As DNA, the CDR3 is TGTGCCAGCAGTTCGGGACGGAGCAATCAGCCCCAGCATTTT. This codes for CASSSGRSNQPQHF.

This clonotype was counted many times. This rearrangement joins TRBV6-1 to TRBJ2-1; 11 nucleotides align to TRBD2. The length of the CDR3 is 15 residues. The V gene end was trimmed by 6 bases and the J gene end by 7 bases; junction bases not matched to a gene: 8. Per the germline V gene, CDR1 is MNHNS and CDR2 is SASEGT. CDR3 in DNA: TGTGCCAGCAGCCACACTAGCGGGAGTTTGAATGAGCAGTTCTTC. Translating it yields CASSHTSGSLNEQFF.

This clonotype showed up just a few times. This chain uses TRBV7-9 with TRBJ2-2, with no clear D. CDR3 length: 14 residues. Germline lookup yields CDR1 SEHNR and CDR2 FQNEAQ (reference sequence). The germline V and J ends were trimmed by 5 bases and 5 bases, with 12 bases remaining between them. The CDR3 is CASSPQQITGELFF. The DNA of the CDR3 is TGTGCCAGCAGCCCCCAGCAGATTACCGGGGAGCTGTTTTTT.

This clonotype was seen at least ten times. The CDR3 nucleotides are TGTGCCAGCAGTTTACTCACGATAAGCTCCTACAATGAGCAGTTCTTC. Its protein product is CASSLLTISSYNEQFF. The chain carries TRBV27 and TRBJ2-1; D is unresolved. Germline CDR1 MNHEY, CDR2 SMNVEV (reference sequence). CDR3 length equals 16 residues. V gave up 2 bases and J gave up 0 bases, with 11 bases separating them.

This clonotype was counted only a few times. This chain's CDR3 is CASSPRWTGIVTDTQYF. The CDR3 coding sequence is TGTGCCAGCAGCCCCCGATGGACAGGGATTGTCACAGATACGCAGTATTTT. The genes are TRBV7-2 and TRBJ2-3; 8 bases map to TRBD1. CDR1 and CDR2 (germline): SGHTA, FQGNSA. The CDR3 spans 17 residues. V dropped 5 bases and J dropped 2; count of bases not matched to a gene: 12.

The chain is built from TRBV28 and TRBJ2-5, with D unresolved. Trimming removed 6 bases from V and 2 bases from J, with 13 bases in between. The germline gives CDR1 MDHEN, CDR2 SYDVKM. The CDR3 has 14 amino acids. CDR3 sequence (DNA): TGTGCCAGCAGACTGAAGGTTCGGCAAGAGACCCAGTACTTC. Its translation: CASRLKVRQETQYF.

The rearrangement links TRBV27 to TRBJ2-6; TRBD1 or TRBD2 may be the D gene (5 bases each). Trimming left V 10 bases short and J 2 bases short, with 15 bases between. The germline CDR1 and CDR2 sequences are MNHEY and SMNVEV (reference sequence). CDR3 length: 15 amino acids. CDR3 region: CATGARSPGANVLTF. For the CDR3, the DNA is TGTGCCACCGGGGCGCGTTCACCTGGGGCCAACGTCCTGACTTTC.